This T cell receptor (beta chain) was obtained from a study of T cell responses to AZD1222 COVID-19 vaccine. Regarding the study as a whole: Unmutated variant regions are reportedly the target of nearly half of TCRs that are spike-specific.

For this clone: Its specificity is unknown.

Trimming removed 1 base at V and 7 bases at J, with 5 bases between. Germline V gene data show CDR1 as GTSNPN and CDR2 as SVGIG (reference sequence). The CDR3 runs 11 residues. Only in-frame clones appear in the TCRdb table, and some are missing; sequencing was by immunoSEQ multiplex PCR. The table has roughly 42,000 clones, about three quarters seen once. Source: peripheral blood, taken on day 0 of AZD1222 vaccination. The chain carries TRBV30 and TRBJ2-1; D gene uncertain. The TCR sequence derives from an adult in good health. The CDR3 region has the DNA TGTGCCTGGAGTGCCACTAATGAGCAGTTCTTC. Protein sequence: CAWSATNEQFF.